The subject of this entry is one T cell receptor beta chain. What antigen it recognizes has not been identified. No much larger clone exists at a distance of one base, and base qualities are not known. For sequencing, an Illumina NovaSeq 6000 was employed. TCRalpha and TCRbeta cDNA libraries were built by 5'RACE with constant-segment primers, adding sample barcodes and unique molecular identifiers. RNA was extracted from every sample with Trizol reagent. Libraries were amplified in two PCR steps, with a second sample barcode and Illumina TruSeq adapters added in the second step. Sequencing of the libraries was done on an Illumina NovaSeq, producing 2 x 150 bp paired-end reads. From the authors' description of their analysis: The reads were demultiplexed and collapsed into UMI-guided consensus sequences using migec v1.2.7. Using mixcr v2.1.11, the UMI consensuses were aligned to TRA and TRB V and J templates and assembled into clonotypes. Expanded or contracted clonotypes were those called significant by both edgeR and NoisET, with noise models trained on biological replicates. For edgeR calls, the cutoffs were a false discovery rate-adjusted p below 0.01 and a log2 fold-change threshold of 1. PCA with hierarchical clustering of max-normalized trajectories of the 1000 most abundant clonotypes was used as exploratory dynamics analysis. Each responding clone was given a CD4 or CD8 phenotype based on the CD4+ and CD8+ repertoires, which had been sequenced separately. The public reads were quality trimmed at Q25 with fastp and then assembled into clones with MiXCR by TCRdb, keeping productive beta chains. CDR3 protein duplicates are merged, each entry listing the most common genes and DNA. For this entry, the V and J calls and clone size follow TCRdb and not the study's own pipeline. Present in this sample are under 300,000 distinct CDR3 sequences, 16% of which were seen just once. The ten largest clonotypes hold around 3.4% of the sample.

PBMCs were isolated by Ficoll-Paque density gradient centrifugation. The sample originates from a study of T-cell memory formation after mild COVID-19 (dated by TCRdb to the early 2020s). Broadly, across the study: TCR sequence clusters from the two donors were largely donor specific. Longitudinal TCRalpha and TCRbeta repertoire sequencing tracked T-cell clones expanding and contracting after mild COVID-19 in two donors. Two young, previously healthy adult volunteers, one female and one male, were included in the cohort.

General conclusions and limits of the study: Only two mild cases were covered by the study, and larger cohorts that include severe cases with pre-infection samples were considered necessary. Some responding clones were detected in pre-infection memory, suggesting pre-existing cross-reactive memory T cells joined the SARS-CoV-2 response. Balanced CD4/CD8 phenotypes were observed for clones contracting from day 15 to 85, whereas a bias towards CD4+ was observed for a second wave of clones expanding from day 15 to 37. Contracting CD4+ clones appeared mostly in the CM and EM memory subsets, whereas CD8+ clones were enriched in EMRA. The second-wave clones that peaked on day 37 were not confirmed to be SARS-CoV-2 specific.

The clonotype was recovered from a man aged 18-30 years who had mild COVID-19 (a few samples of this study predate the infection). The sample titles of this study are shuffled in the database, so cell type and time point are left out; the donor was told from shared clones. Sequencing used PBMCs or a T cell subset sorted from them (not recorded which).

The bases read TGTGCCAGCAGCTTAGATATTCACAACGAGCAGTACGTC. It codes for CASSLDIHNEQYV. In this chain, TRBV11-2 is recombined with TRBJ2-7, with the D gene not clear enough to name. There are 13 amino acids in the CDR3, from cysteine to valine inclusive. CDR3 DNA is the only sequence kept; it has 39 bases, read in frame from the first base. From the germline V gene, CDR1 is SGHAT and CDR2 is FQNNGV. V and J are truncated by 0 bases and 5 bases respectively, leaving an intervening sequence of 8 bases.